Listed here are 25 T cell receptor beta chains from one sample, sequenced in a study of cytomegalovirus exposure and HLA in healthy donors. Here immunoSEQ multiplex PCR was the method, and the copy in TCRdb shows in-frame clones only, minus some. Of over 200,000 clones listed, around 88% are singletons. Sample: PBMCs. All receptors derive from a woman between 18 and 29 years old in good health and CMV-seronegative.

The chain links TRBV2 to TRBJ2-2; the D gene is possibly TRBD1 (6 bases). The V and J ends lost 2 bases and 3 bases respectively, with 10 bases between them. The CDR3 runs to 15 residues. Germline CDR1 is SNHLY and CDR2 is FYNNEI. CDR3 bases: TGTGCCAGCAGTGAACCCCAGGGGTACACCGGGGAGCTGTTTTTT. This translates into CASSEPQGYTGELFF.

The chain joins TRBV10-3 to TRBJ1-3, with D unclear. V lost 7 bases to trimming and J lost 4 bases, with 14 bases between them. Germline lookup yields CDR1 ENHRY and CDR2 SYGVKD. This CDR3 has 14 amino acids. The CDR3 sequence: CAITGAGAGNTIYF. DNA of the CDR3: TGTGCCATCACTGGAGCGGGAGCCGGAAACACCATATATTTT.

The chain has TRBV5-1 and TRBJ2-5; 11 positions match TRBD2. CDR3 length equals 16 residues. J lost 5 bases, V lost 5 bases, and 11 bases had no gene match. Germline values: CDR1 SGHRS, CDR2 YFSETQ. The chain's CDR3 is CASRELAGELGETQYF. Here the CDR3 DNA reads TGCGCCAGCAGAGAACTAGCGGGAGAACTCGGCGAGACCCAGTACTTC.

This clone was seen only a few times. DNA of the CDR3: TGTGCCAGCAGCCTGGACAGGCAAGAGACCCAGTACTTC. Translated: CASSLDRQETQYF. The rearrangement uses TRBV7-3 and TRBJ2-5; TRBD1 aligns across 7 bases. The J segment lost 2 bases and the V segment lost 5 bases, leaving 2 bases of the junction unmatched. CDR3 length equals 13 residues. The germline V gene has CDR1 SGHTA and CDR2 FQGTGA.

V is TRBV19 and J is TRBJ2-7, with TRBD1 as a possible D gene (6 bases). The CDR3 consists of 11 residues. Germline V gene lookup returns CDR1 LNHDA and CDR2 SQIVND (reference sequence). Between the trimmed V and J ends, which lost 10 bases and 6 bases, there was a span of 13 bases. CDR3 nucleotides: TGTGCCACCTCAACAGGGTCCGAGCAGTACTTC. Translated, it gives CATSTGSEQYF.

The chain uses TRBV2 and TRBJ2-3, with a weak D call TRBD1 (7 bases). The CDR3 has 15 residues. V gave up 0 bases and J gave up 4 bases, with 11 bases separating them. Germline CDR1 is SNHLY and CDR2 is FYNNEI. In nucleotides, the CDR3 is TGTGCCAGCAGTGAAGCGCAGGGGGGCCCAGATACGCAGTATTTT. Amino acids: CASSEAQGGPDTQYF.

The chain is built from TRBV27 and TRBJ1-4, with D possibly TRBD1 on 5 matching bases. Germline CDR1 MNHEY, CDR2 SMNVEV (reference sequence). The V gene lost 0 bases and the J gene lost 2 bases, with 10 bases spanning the gap. This CDR3 has 16 residues. In nucleotides, the CDR3 is TGTGCCAGCAGTTTATCAGCAGGGATCACTAATGAAAAACTGTTTTTT. Protein product: CASSLSAGITNEKLFF.

This chain joins TRBV11-3 and TRBJ1-1; D is unresolved. CDR1 and CDR2 (germline): SGHNT, YENEEA. V lost 4 bases and J lost 1, with 7 bases in between. The CDR3 is made up of 13 amino acids. The CDR3 region is CASSSYTNTEAFF. CDR3 bases: TGTGCCAGCAGCTCGTACACGAACACTGAAGCTTTCTTT.

The chain is built from TRBV4-1 and TRBJ2-3, with D maybe TRBD2 (6 bases). This CDR3 region has 16 residues. Germline CDR1 and CDR2: MGHRA and YSYEKL. Trimming took 1 base from V and 0 from J, leaving 11 bases between them. DNA of the CDR3: TGCGCCAGCAGCCAAGGGTTCGGGACTAGCACAGATACGCAGTATTTT. It yields the protein CASSQGFGTSTDTQYF.

V and J are TRBV7-3 and TRBJ2-1, with 11 bases identical to TRBD2. The V segment lost 4 bases and the J segment 5 bases; nucleotides outside the gene matches: 4. The CDR3 loop spans 15 amino acids. CDR1 and CDR2 (germline): SGHTA, FQGTGA. CDR3 in DNA: TGTGCCAGCAGCTCGGGACTAGCGGTAGACAATGAGCAGTTCTTC. Translated: CASSSGLAVDNEQFF.

The J gene is TRBJ2-1, the V gene TRBV27; D perhaps matches TRBD1 (6 bases). The CDR3 is 14 amino acids. V lost 6 bases to trimming and J lost 5 bases, with 14 bases between them. CDR1 and CDR2 from the germline V gene are MNHEY and SMNVEV (reference sequence). Here the CDR3 reads CASSRRGWDNEQFF. The CDR3 region has the DNA TGTGCCAGCAGCCGAAGGGGGTGGGACAATGAGCAGTTCTTC.

The CDR3 sequence: CASSFGLAGVFGEQFF. CDR3 nucleotide sequence: TGTGCCAGCAGCTTCGGACTAGCGGGAGTTTTTGGTGAGCAGTTCTTC. The rearrangement links TRBV5-6 to TRBJ2-1; 13 bases line up with TRBD2. The CDR3 runs to 16 residues. V gave up 2 bases and J gave up 9 bases; unmatched junction bases: 8. CDR1 is SGHDT, CDR2 YYEEEE, per germline.

J is TRBJ1-1 and V is TRBV4-1, with D possibly being TRBD1 (6 bases). V was clipped by 7 bases and J by 3 bases, with 15 bases between them. The CDR3 has 14 amino acids. CDR1 is MGHRA and CDR2 is YSYEKL in the germline V gene. Here the CDR3 DNA reads TGCGCCAGCATAGGTCAGGGGCGCGACACTGAAGCTTTCTTT. Protein sequence: CASIGQGRDTEAFF.

The chain links TRBV10-3 to TRBJ2-1, with 10 bases lining up with TRBD2. V trimming: 0 bases; J trimming: 0 bases; junction bases outside the gene matches: 11. The CDR3 runs to 20 residues. CDR1 ENHRY and CDR2 SYGVKD come from the germline V gene. CDR3 residues: CAISESGGTSGANSYNEQFF. CDR3 DNA: TGTGCCATCAGTGAGTCAGGGGGAACTAGCGGGGCCAACTCCTACAATGAGCAGTTCTTC.

The chain is built from TRBV5-1 and TRBJ1-4, with 7 bases aligning to TRBD1. J lost 0 bases, V lost 4 bases, and 6 bases had no gene match. The CDR3 contains 16 residues. CDR1 SGHRS and CDR2 YFSETQ come from the germline V gene. DNA for the CDR3: TGCGCCAGCAGCCAGGGACAGTACTCAACTAATGAAAAACTGTTTTTT. Protein product: CASSQGQYSTNEKLFF.

This chain links TRBV4-1 with TRBJ2-3; D is unresolved. The V end lost 1 base, the J end lost 3 bases, and 5 bases lay between the germline ends. CDR1 and CDR2 (germline): MGHRA, YSYEKL. The CDR3 is 13 amino acids. CDR3: CASSQVTTDTQYF. The CDR3 coding sequence is TGCGCCAGCAGCCAAGTCACAACAGATACGCAGTATTTT.

The genes are TRBV2 and TRBJ2-7; D is perhaps TRBD2 (5 bases). Germline loops: CDR1 SNHLY, CDR2 FYNNEI. V gave up 1 base and J gave up 9 bases, with 13 bases separating them. The CDR3 spans 13 residues. CDR3 region: CASSEEVLSGQYF. DNA for the CDR3: TGTGCCAGCAGTGAAGAAGTTTTGAGCGGGCAGTACTTC.

This chain links TRBV7-9 with TRBJ2-7; the D gene is possibly TRBD2 (7 bases). Germline values: CDR1 SEHNR, CDR2 FQNEAQ (reference sequence). The V gene lost 3 bases and the J gene lost 4 bases, with 16 bases spanning the gap. The CDR3 is 15 residues long. CDR3 bases: TGTGCCAGCAGCTTTTGGGAGGGGGAATGGTACGAGCAGTACTTC. This sequence encodes CASSFWEGEWYEQYF.

This chain connects TRBV6-4 to TRBJ1-1; TRBD1 agrees at 11 bases. The CDR3 has 19 residues. Germline V CDR1 and CDR2: MRHNA, SNTAGT. The ends lost 8 bases at V and 0 bases at J; junction bases unmatched: 17. CDR3 nucleotides: TGTGCCAGCCCTGAGAGGGGGACAGGGGGTCGGGGATTGAACACTGAAGCTTTCTTT. Its protein product is CASPERGTGGRGLNTEAFF.

The chain recombines TRBV7-9 with TRBJ2-1, with TRBD2 matching 8 bases. CDR1 is SEHNR and CDR2 is FQNEAQ in the germline V gene (reference sequence). V gave up 4 bases and J gave up 5 bases; unmatched junction bases: 10. The CDR3 is 16 amino acids. CDR3 bases: TGTGCCAGCAGCTCGTGGACTAGCCTAACCGACAATGAGCAGTTCTTC. This translates into CASSSWTSLTDNEQFF.

This sequence joins TRBV5-6 and TRBJ2-2; 8 nucleotides match TRBD1. Trimming at V came to 0 bases and at J to 9 bases, leaving 7 bases not matched to a gene. This CDR3 comprises 15 residues. Per germline, CDR1 SGHDT and CDR2 YYEEEE. The CDR3 reads CASSLAPRTGRELFF. The CDR3 DNA reads TGTGCCAGCAGCTTGGCCCCCAGGACAGGGCGGGAGCTGTTTTTT.

V usage is TRBV7-8 and J usage is TRBJ2-7; the D is unclear. Per germline, CDR1 SGHVS and CDR2 FQNEAQ. The V end lost 1 base, the J end lost 4 bases, and 5 bases lay between the germline ends. The CDR3 has 12 amino acids. CDR3 DNA: TGTGCCAGCAGCTTAGTAGTTTACGAGCAGTACTTC. This gives the protein CASSLVVYEQYF.

This chain uses TRBV7-9 with TRBJ2-7, with TRBD1 identical over 10 bases. V trimming: 8 bases; J trimming: 2 bases; junction bases outside the gene matches: 3. The germline gives CDR1 SEHNR, CDR2 FQNEAQ (reference sequence). The CDR3 contains 13 residues. The CDR3 DNA reads TGTGCCAGCTCGGGACAGGGGACCTACGAGCAGTACTTC. Encoded protein: CASSGQGTYEQYF.

This sequence joins TRBV5-1 and TRBJ2-7; no definite D call. Germline loops: CDR1 SGHRS, CDR2 YFSETQ. Trimming pared 1 base from V and 2 bases from J, leaving 13 bases between. The CDR3 has 15 residues. The CDR3 here is CASSLSAALPYEQYF. The DNA for the CDR3 is TGCGCCAGCAGCTTGAGTGCGGCCCTCCCCTACGAGCAGTACTTC.

The chain is built from TRBV28 and TRBJ2-3, with TRBD2 identical over 7 bases. The V gene end was trimmed by 3 bases and the J gene end by 4 bases; junction bases not matched to a gene: 7. The CDR3 is 15 residues long. Germline-derived CDR1 and CDR2 are MDHEN and SYDVKM. CDR3 region: CASSLEVGGADTQYF. CDR3 sequence (DNA): TGTGCCAGCAGTTTGGAAGTGGGAGGGGCAGATACGCAGTATTTT.